This entry lists 24 T cell receptor beta chains sequenced from one sample in a study of beta chain features in type 1 diabetes (dated by TCRdb to the late 2010s). Broader findings and caveats from the paper: A moderate but significant shortening of TCRB CDR3 length was observed in type 1 diabetes patients in all four CD4+ subsets.

The method behind the library was the immunoSEQ multiplex PCR assay. The entire amount of isolated RNA was reverse transcribed using the High Capacity cDNA Reverse Transcription Kit, so the sequenced TCRB transcripts were expressed ones. In its TCRdb copy, this immuneACCESS table keeps in-frame sequences only and misses some clones. Where compared with another copy, unresolved V genes explain less than half of these, and the others have no known cause. The sample yields around 140,000 clones; about 13% were counted once. Of the sample, under 1.5% is held by the ten largest clones. Antigen specificity for these receptors is unknown. Sequencing input: central memory CD4+ T cells from blood. Receptors originate from a young man with type 1 diabetes.

This clone has just a few counts. The chain employs TRBV10-1 and TRBJ2-2; D perhaps matches TRBD2 (5 bases). The V end lost 0 bases, the J end lost 6 bases, and 5 bases lay between the germline ends. The germline CDR1 and CDR2 sequences are WNHNN and SYGVQD (reference sequence). The CDR3 sequence is 13 residues long. The DNA for the CDR3 is TGCGCCAGCAGTGAGTCGGGAGCCGGGGAGCTGTTTTTT. Protein product: CASSESGAGELFF.

This clone was seen a handful of times. This chain uses TRBV11-1 with TRBJ1-1; 8 nucleotides agree with TRBD1. Trimming cost V 9 bases and J 0 bases; bases outside gene matches: 3. The CDR3 spans 13 residues. The V gene's germline CDR1 is SGHAT and CDR2 FQDESV (reference sequence). The CDR3 region is CASGTGLNTEAFF. The CDR3 bases are TGTGCCAGTGGGACAGGCCTGAACACTGAAGCTTTCTTT.

This clone has just a few counts. This sequence joins TRBV4-1 and TRBJ2-1, with a weak D call TRBD2 (6 bases). CDR1 is MGHRA, CDR2 YSYEKL, per germline. The V end lost 1 base, the J end lost 2 bases, and 12 bases lay between the germline ends. The CDR3 consists of 16 residues. Here the CDR3 DNA reads TGCGCCAGCAGCCAAGGGACGGGGGAACCCTACAATGAGCAGTTCTTC. Translated, it gives CASSQGTGEPYNEQFF.

This clone was detected only a few times. The V and J genes are TRBV29-1 and TRBJ2-7, with 8 nucleotides matching TRBD1. The CDR3 is 14 amino acids. Unmatched junction bases numbered 7, after V lost 1 base and J lost 5 bases. CDR1 and CDR2 (germline): SQVTM, ANQGSEA. CDR3 in DNA: TGCAGCGTTGAAGGGATTGCAGGGGGCGACGAGCAGTACTTC. Translation gives CSVEGIAGGDEQYF.

This clone appeared a few times. One end of the junction does not line up with germline, which may come from a read error. The chain recombines TRBV7-9 with TRBJ2-7; no definite D call. Germline CDR1 SEHNR, CDR2 FQNEAQ (reference sequence). The CDR3 is 16 residues long. This CDR3 reads CASSSDTSGPLYGQYF. In DNA, the CDR3 is TGTGCCAGCAGCTCCGATACCTCAGGCCCCTTGTACGGGCAGTACTTC. The whole variable domain, filled in from reference TRBV7-9 and TRBJ2-7, reads DTGVSQNPRHKITKRGQNVTFRCDPISEHNRLYWYRQTLGQGPEFLTYFQNEAQLEKSRLLSDRFSAERPKGSFSTLEIQRTEQGDSAMYLCASSSDTSGPLYGQYFGPGTRLTVT.

The chain recombines TRBV12-5 with TRBJ1-2; 10 bases are shared with TRBD1. The V gene's germline CDR1 is LGHNT and CDR2 FRNRAP. This CDR3 has 14 residues. With 7 bases clipped from V and 2 bases from J, the junction kept 4 bases outside the gene matches. The CDR3 bases are TGTGCTAGTGCCTTGGGACAGGGGAACTATGGCTACACCTTC. Its translation: CASALGQGNYGYTF.

This chain's CDR3 is CASSLETFGEQYF. CDR3 nucleotide sequence: TGTGCCAGCAGCTTAGAGACGTTTGGCGAGCAGTACTTC. This rearrangement joins TRBV7-2 to TRBJ2-7; D not resolved. Trimming cost V 1 base and J 6 bases, with 10 bases left between them. The CDR3 is made up of 13 amino acids. The germline CDR1 and CDR2 sequences are SGHTA and FQGNSA.

The chain joins TRBV11-3 to TRBJ2-5, with 8 bases aligning to TRBD2. Germline trimming cut 6 bases from V and 5 bases from J; bases unmatched to any gene: 11. Germline V gene lookup returns CDR1 SGHNT and CDR2 YENEEA. This CDR3 has 15 amino acids. CDR3 sequence reads: CASSPPPSGRETQYF. The CDR3 DNA sequence: TGTGCCAGCAGTCCCCCACCTAGCGGGCGGGAGACCCAGTACTTC.

This clone was counted only a few times. The V gene is TRBV18, the J gene TRBJ1-2, with a possible D match to TRBD1 (5 bases). The germline gives CDR1 KGHSH, CDR2 LQKENI. The CDR3 consists of 12 residues. V was clipped by 5 bases and J by 4 bases, with 8 bases between them. CDR3 amino acids: CASSIDSYGYTF. The CDR3 DNA reads TGTGCCAGCTCAATCGACAGCTATGGCTACACCTTC. Full variable domain (remainder filled in from reference TRBV18 and TRBJ1-2): NAGVMQNPRHLVRRRGQEARLRCSPMKGHSHVYWYRQLPEEGLKFMVYLQKENIIDESGMPKERFSAEFPKEGPSILRIQQVVRGDSAAYFCASSIDSYGYTFGSGTRLTVV.

The chain employs TRBV4-1 and TRBJ2-4; 13 positions match TRBD2. Germline V gives CDR1 MGHRA, CDR2 YSYEKL. CDR3 length equals 20 residues. Trimming took 4 bases from V and 0 from J; bases not matched to a gene: 12. The CDR3 here is CASSPTSGGADLLAKNIQYF. For the CDR3, the DNA is TGCGCCAGCAGCCCCACTAGCGGGGGGGCCGACCTCCTAGCCAAAAACATTCAGTACTTC.

CDR3 region: CSVQSPYQGKETQYF. In nucleotides, the CDR3 is TGCAGCGTTCAGTCGCCGTATCAGGGGAAAGAGACCCAGTACTTC. This chain links TRBV29-1 with TRBJ2-5, with D tentatively TRBD1 (6 bases). The CDR3 sequence is 15 residues long. V lost 5 bases, J lost 3 bases, and 19 bases lay in between. Looked up from germline, CDR1 is SQVTM and CDR2 is ANQGSEA.

The chain recombines TRBV30 with TRBJ2-5, with D uncertain. V lost 0 bases and J 11 bases, leaving 10 bases between the germline ends. The germline V gene has CDR1 GTSNPN and CDR2 SVGIG (reference sequence). The CDR3 covers 11 residues. The CDR3 region is CAWSVLKEQYF. In DNA form, the CDR3 reads TGTGCCTGGAGTGTACTTAAGGAGCAGTACTTC.

This clone has ten or more counts. Other DNA sequences from this sample encode an identical CDR3 as well. The gene calls are TRBV7-9 and TRBJ2-1; a weak D match, TRBD1 (6 bases). Germline-derived CDR1 and CDR2 are SEHNR and FQNEAQ (reference sequence). This CDR3 spans 13 amino acids. V lost 5 bases and J 5 bases, leaving 10 bases between the germline ends. CDR3 loop: CASSPGHHNEQFF. The CDR3 DNA follows: TGTGCCAGCAGCCCGGGACACCACAATGAGCAGTTCTTC. The full variable domain, in which reference TRBV7-9 and TRBJ2-1 provide the parts outside the CDR3, is DTGVSQNPRHKITKRGQNVTFRCDPISEHNRLYWYRQTLGQGPEFLTYFQNEAQLEKSRLLSDRFSAERPKGSFSTLEIQRTEQGDSAMYLCASSPGHHNEQFFGPGTRLTVL.

A few counts support this clone. The J gene is TRBJ1-4, the V gene TRBV5-1; D not resolved. V was cut by 2 bases and J by 3 bases, with 8 bases left in between. The CDR3 contains 14 residues. Looked up from germline, CDR1 is SGHRS and CDR2 is YFSETQ. CDR3 sequence reads: CASSFGLSNEKLFF. CDR3 DNA: TGCGCCAGCAGCTTTGGGTTATCTAATGAAAAACTGTTTTTT.

This sequence joins TRBV15 and TRBJ1-5; a weak D match, TRBD1 (5 bases). The V gene lost 10 bases and the J gene lost 6 bases, with 25 bases spanning the gap. Per the germline V gene, CDR1 is LNHNV and CDR2 is YYDKDF (reference sequence). This CDR3 has 16 amino acids. The CDR3 DNA reads as TGTGCCATCGGAATGACAGACATCAATTCGGGTCAGCCCCAGCATTTT. As protein: CAIGMTDINSGQPQHF. Together with reference TRBV15 and TRBJ1-5, the CDR3 gives the full variable domain: DAMVIQNPRYQVTQFGKPVTLSCSQTLNHNVMYWYQQKSSQAPKLLFHYYDKDFNNEADTPDNFQSRRPNTSFCFLDIRSPGLGDTAMYLCAIGMTDINSGQPQHFGDGTRLSIL.

This chain connects TRBV28 to TRBJ2-6; D possibly corresponds to TRBD1 (5 bases). V was shortened by 6 bases and J by 1 base, with 13 bases between the two germline ends. This CDR3 is built from 16 residues. Germline loops: CDR1 MDHEN, CDR2 SYDVKM. CDR3 nucleotides: TGTGCCAGCAGCCGACCCCAGGGATCTGGGGCCAACGTCCTGACTTTC. This codes for CASSRPQGSGANVLTF.

This clone was seen a few times. The genes are TRBV19 and TRBJ1-1, with D maybe TRBD1 (6 bases). Deletions cut 5 bases from V and 11 bases from J, with 15 bases between. The CDR3 is 12 amino acids. Germline V gives CDR1 LNHDA, CDR2 SQIVND (reference sequence). CDR3 DNA: TGTGCCAGTAGTTCGACAGGTACGGTCGCTTTCTTT. It specifies CASSSTGTVAFF.

The CDR3 DNA sequence: TGTGCCAGCAGCGAGGGACAGGGATACGGTGGCTACACCTTC. Amino acids: CASSEGQGYGGYTF. The V call is TRBV9, the J call TRBJ1-2; 9 bases are shared with TRBD1. The CDR3 runs 14 residues. Trimming at V came to 3 bases and at J to 7 bases, leaving 7 bases not matched to a gene. CDR1 is SGDLS, CDR2 YYNGEE, per germline.

A few counts support this clone. The chain employs TRBV18 and TRBJ1-5, with D tentatively TRBD1 (5 bases). This CDR3 is 14 amino acids long. The germline gives CDR1 KGHSH, CDR2 LQKENI. V was pared by 6 bases and J by 2 bases, with 11 bases between. CDR3 nucleotides: TGTGCCAGCTCCTCCGGGGGTGGCAATCAGCCCCAGCATTTT. This encodes CASSSGGGNQPQHF. Combining the CDR3 with reference TRBV18 and TRBJ1-5 gives the whole variable domain NAGVMQNPRHLVRRRGQEARLRCSPMKGHSHVYWYRQLPEEGLKFMVYLQKENIIDESGMPKERFSAEFPKEGPSILRIQQVVRGDSAAYFCASSSGGGNQPQHFGDGTRLSIL.

Only a few counts were recorded for this clone. The chain employs TRBV7-9 and TRBJ2-7; 10 bases line up with TRBD1. Germline V gene lookup returns CDR1 SEHNR and CDR2 FQNEAQ (reference sequence). The V gene end was trimmed by 5 bases and the J gene end by 6 bases; junction bases not matched to a gene: 10. The CDR3 is made up of 15 amino acids. The CDR3: CASSPTGTGVFEQYF. In DNA, the CDR3 is TGTGCCAGCAGCCCGACCGGGACAGGGGTTTTCGAGCAGTACTTC. The full variable domain, with the rest looked up from reference TRBV7-9 and TRBJ2-7, is DTGVSQNPRHKITKRGQNVTFRCDPISEHNRLYWYRQTLGQGPEFLTYFQNEAQLEKSRLLSDRFSAERPKGSFSTLEIQRTEQGDSAMYLCASSPTGTGVFEQYFGPGTRLTVT.

The chain carries TRBV30 and TRBJ1-6, with 7 bases that match TRBD1. The CDR3 is 15 residues long. The germline CDR1 and CDR2 sequences are GTSNPN and SVGIG (reference sequence). V lost 3 bases and J lost 12; bases outside the gene matches: 14. The CDR3 nucleotides read TGTGCCTGGAGGGTAGGGACCAGGGGGTTAGAACCCCTCCACTTT. It is translated as CAWRVGTRGLEPLHF. The variable domain in full, with the rest retrieved from reference TRBV30 and TRBJ1-6, is SQTIHQWPATLVQPVGSPLSLECTVEGTSNPNLYWYRQAAGRGLQLLFYSVGIGQISSEVPQNLSASRPQDRQFILSSKKLLLSDSGFYLCAWRVGTRGLEPLHFGNGTRLTVT.

This clone was seen a handful of times. This rearrangement joins TRBV28 to TRBJ1-5, with D uncertain. This CDR3 is 13 amino acids long. V was cut by 7 bases and J by 6 bases, with 13 bases left in between. CDR1 is MDHEN and CDR2 is SYDVKM in the germline V gene. The CDR3 here is CASTQGFRQPQHF. CDR3 DNA: TGTGCCAGCACTCAAGGGTTTCGTCAGCCCCAGCATTTT.

The chain carries TRBV11-3 and TRBJ2-1; 7 positions match TRBD1. Trimming took 4 bases from V and 5 from J; bases not matched to a gene: 5. In germline, CDR1 is SGHNT, CDR2 YENEEA. The CDR3 covers 14 residues. The CDR3 is CASSSRTGDNEQFF. The CDR3 region has the DNA TGTGCCAGCAGCTCCAGGACAGGAGACAATGAGCAGTTCTTC.

For the CDR3, the DNA is TGTGCCAGCAGCAAAACAGGGCGGGGGACCTCTGGGGCCAACGTCCTGACTTTC. Protein sequence: CASSKTGRGTSGANVLTF. The J gene is TRBJ2-6, the V gene TRBV27; a weak D match, TRBD2 (7 bases). With 6 bases removed from V and 0 bases from J, the gap between germline ends came to 18 bases. Germline lookup yields CDR1 MNHEY and CDR2 SMNVEV (reference sequence). The CDR3 covers 18 residues. Full variable domain (rest looked up from reference TRBV27 and TRBJ2-6): EAQVTQNPRYLITVTGKKLTVTCSQNMNHEYMSWYRQDPGLGLRQIYYSMNVEVTDKGDVPEGYKVSRKEKRNFPLILESPSPNQTSLYFCASSKTGRGTSGANVLTFGAGSRLTVL.